Presented here are 12 T cell receptor beta chains from one specimen sequenced in a study of Ad26.COV2.S vaccination and SARS-CoV-2 variants. Clones were read by immunoSEQ multiplex PCR, and TCRdb kept only the in-frame ones, dropping some. The sample consists of about 500,000 clones, around 89% of them appearing once. The treatment here: some 20 received Ad26.COV2.S at low or high dose, single or two shots; about 5 received placebo; per-sample allocation not given. It was on day 63 after the first vaccine or placebo injection that samples were taken. Sequencing was performed on peripheral blood, taken in a trial of Ad26.COV2.S vaccine versus placebo. Every receptor here comes from a person between 18 and 60 years old who received the Ad26.COV2.S COVID-19 vaccine or a placebo.

The chain recombines TRBV14 with TRBJ2-1; 9 bases fit TRBD2. The CDR3 is 16 amino acids. CDR1 is SGHDN, CDR2 FVKESK, per germline. V was pared by 5 bases and J by 4 bases, with 9 bases of the junction left unmatched. As DNA, the CDR3 is TGTGCCAGCAGCAAAATTAGCGGGAGTTGGTACAATGAGCAGTTCTTC. Translation: CASSKISGSWYNEQFF.

V and J are TRBV19 and TRBJ2-3; D call uncertain. V was pared by 3 bases and J by 0 bases, with 13 bases between. Germline CDR1 is LNHDA and CDR2 is SQIVND (reference sequence). The CDR3 spans 16 residues. The CDR3 nucleotides read TGTGCCAGTAGTATGGGCTTTTTAAGTAGCACAGATACGCAGTATTTT. Translating gives CASSMGFLSSTDTQYF.

This clone has just a few counts. This sample includes further DNA sequences coding for the same CDR3. This chain uses TRBV19 with TRBJ1-1; 9 bases map to TRBD1. Germline trimming cut 4 bases from V and 1 base from J; bases unmatched to any gene: 1. CDR3 length: 14 residues. CDR1 is LNHDA and CDR2 is SQIVND in the germline V gene (reference sequence). CDR3 amino acids: CASSTGQGNTEAFF. The DNA for the CDR3 is TGTGCCAGTAGTACGGGACAGGGGAACACTGAAGCTTTCTTT.

The rearrangement uses TRBV7-8 and TRBJ2-7, with 12 bases that match TRBD2. The trim removed 2 bases at V and 5 bases at J, leaving 4 bases unmatched. CDR1 and CDR2 from the germline V gene are SGHVS and FQNEAQ. The CDR3 spans 15 residues. Here the CDR3 DNA reads TGTGCCAGCAGCTTACTAGCGGGAGGGCCCCACGAGCAGTACTTC. Translation: CASSLLAGGPHEQYF.

V usage is TRBV9 and J usage is TRBJ2-1; D is unresolved. The germline V gene has CDR1 SGDLS and CDR2 YYNGEE. The CDR3 runs 12 residues. Deletions cut 3 bases from V and 7 bases from J, with 8 bases between. CDR3 DNA: TGTGCCAGCAGCGGGATCTCGAATGAGCAGTTCTTC. Translated: CASSGISNEQFF.

The chain employs TRBV21-1 and TRBJ2-2. TRBV21-1 is a pseudogene segment. The CDR3 runs to 11 residues. The CDR3 nucleotides read TGTGCCCCCATCGAAACCGGGGAGCTGTTTTTT. This translates into CAPIETGELFF.

The gene calls are TRBV11-2 and TRBJ2-1; tentative D call: TRBD2 (5 bases). Trimming took 4 bases from V and 9 from J, leaving 10 bases between them. This CDR3 has 12 residues. Germline lookup yields CDR1 SGHAT and CDR2 FQNNGV. CDR3 nucleotide sequence: TGTGCCAGCAGCTCAATAGCGCCTGAGCAGTTCTTC. It specifies CASSSIAPEQFF.

The chain links TRBV6-5 to TRBJ1-1, with TRBD1 matching 7 bases. Germline CDR1 and CDR2: MNHEY and SVGAGI. V lost 5 bases and J lost 4; bases outside the gene matches: 7. The CDR3 runs to 14 residues. CDR3 sequence reads: CASSTNRGGTEAFF. The CDR3 nucleotides read TGTGCCAGCAGTACCAACAGGGGAGGCACTGAAGCTTTCTTT.

The DNA of the CDR3 is TGTGCCAGCAGTTTTATCTCCGTCTCAGGTGGGGAGCAGTACTTC. It yields the protein CASSFISVSGGEQYF. The chain carries TRBV28 and TRBJ2-7; D unclear. The CDR3 has 15 amino acids. Trimming cost V 3 bases and J 7 bases, with 19 bases left between them. Germline V gene sequence: CDR1 MDHEN, CDR2 SYDVKM.

In DNA form, the CDR3 reads TGTGCCAGCAGCTTATTAGGTAGCGGGGGAAACAATGAGCAGTTCTTC. Its protein is CASSLLGSGGNNEQFF. This chain links TRBV11-2 with TRBJ2-1; 9 bases are a match to TRBD2. Germline V gene lookup returns CDR1 SGHAT and CDR2 FQNNGV. Trimming cost V 2 bases and J 5 bases; bases outside gene matches: 7. The CDR3 is made up of 16 amino acids.

V usage is TRBV6-5 and J usage is TRBJ2-7; D gene unclear. Germline V gene lookup returns CDR1 MNHEY and CDR2 SVGAGI. Trimming removed 8 bases at V and 6 bases at J, with 14 bases between. The CDR3 runs to 12 residues. CDR3 coding DNA: TGTGCCAGCCCCCCGGAAGGGTCCGAGCAGTACTTC. Its protein product is CASPPEGSEQYF.

CDR3 loop: CASSSRGRAFF. The CDR3 nucleotides read TGTGCCAGCAGCTCCCGGGGCAGGGCTTTCTTT. V gene TRBV7-8 combines with J gene TRBJ1-1, with a weak D call TRBD1 (5 bases). Trimming removed 4 bases at V and 11 bases at J, with 11 bases between. The germline CDR1 and CDR2 sequences are SGHVS and FQNEAQ. This CDR3 has 11 amino acids.